In its sample, the clone carrying this T cell receptor (beta chain) was seen many times. Regions amplified from RNA transcripts were the TCR beta CDR3 regions. RT-PCR in the first round (using the HTBI primer set) targeted the TCR CDR3. TCRdb analysed the multiplex PCR reads with MiXCR anew, one entry per CDR3 protein. The sample has 650,000 to 800,000 distinct CDR3 sequences, about 45% seen once. This entry belongs to a study of T cells in Graves' hyperthyroidism and ophthalmopathy. After removal of 4 bases from V and 5 bases from J, the junction contained 4 bases not matched to a gene. Germline values: CDR1 KGHDR, CDR2 SFDVKD. This CDR3 is 14 amino acids long.

The sample was peripheral blood or thyroid tissue (not recorded which). The chain joins TRBV24-1 to TRBJ1-5; TRBD1 aligns across 7 bases. This sequence was found in an adult man with Graves' disease, either hyperthyroidism or ophthalmopathy (not recorded which). CDR3 sequence reads: CATSELGQYQPQHF. The DNA of the CDR3 is TGTGCCACCAGTGAATTGGGACAGTATCAGCCCCAGCATTTT.